One sample yielded the 27 T cell receptor beta chains listed below, sequenced in a study of blood T cell repertoires in COVID-19. Using immunoSEQ multiplex PCR, the repertoire was profiled, and TCRdb retains in-frame clones only, with some absent. The repertoire consists of fewer than 200,000 clones, with 85% to 90% occurring once and the leading ten covering about 2.1%. Sequenced input: peripheral blood. The receptors were gathered from a man in his forties or fifties who had recovered from COVID-19.

This clone was counted a single time. The J gene is TRBJ2-6, the V gene TRBV5-1; TRBD1 matches 7 bases. The V segment lost 0 bases and the J segment 1 base; nucleotides outside the gene matches: 4. Germline V gives CDR1 SGHRS, CDR2 YFSETQ. The CDR3 runs to 17 residues. The CDR3 loop is CASSLVTGESGANVLTF. Here the CDR3 DNA reads TGCGCCAGCAGCTTGGTAACAGGGGAATCTGGGGCCAACGTCCTGACTTTC.

This chain joins TRBV18 and TRBJ1-1; 8 bases align to TRBD1. CDR3 length: 15 residues. The J segment lost 2 bases and the V segment lost 2 bases, leaving 4 bases of the junction unmatched. Looked up from germline, CDR1 is KGHSH and CDR2 is LQKENI. CDR3 protein: CASSPWTGINTEAFF. CDR3 DNA sequence: TGTGCCAGCTCACCATGGACAGGGATAAACACTGAAGCTTTCTTT. Looking up the rest from reference TRBV18 and TRBJ1-1 gives the full variable domain: NAGVMQNPRHLVRRRGQEARLRCSPMKGHSHVYWYRQLPEEGLKFMVYLQKENIIDESGMPKERFSAEFPKEGPSILRIQQVVRGDSAAYFCASSPWTGINTEAFFGQGTRLTVV.

The chain employs TRBV5-4 and TRBJ2-1; TRBD2 matches 10 bases. Trimming at V came to 0 bases and at J to 9 bases, leaving 6 bases not matched to a gene. The CDR3 loop spans 15 amino acids. CDR1 is SGHNT, CDR2 YYREEE, per germline (reference sequence). CDR3 residues: CASSLEASGGAEQFF. The CDR3 coding sequence is TGTGCCAGCAGCTTGGAGGCTAGCGGGGGCGCTGAGCAGTTCTTC. The full variable domain, with the rest looked up from reference TRBV5-4 and TRBJ2-1, is ETGVTQSPTHLIKTRGQQVTLRCSSQSGHNTVSWYQQALGQGPQFIFQYYREEENGRGNFPPRFSGLQFPNYSSELNVNALELDDSALYLCASSLEASGGAEQFFGPGTRLTVL.

This chain connects TRBV7-2 to TRBJ1-1; a possible D gene is TRBD1 (5 bases). This CDR3 region has 13 residues. V gave up 5 bases and J gave up 11 bases, with 18 bases separating them. Germline V lookup: CDR1 SGHTA, CDR2 FQGNSA. The CDR3 here is CASSEYGGGRAFF. The CDR3 coding sequence is TGTGCCAGCAGCGAATATGGGGGGGGTCGGGCTTTCTTT.

This clone was observed a single time. The rearrangement joins TRBV3-1 (or the pseudogene TRBV3-2) to TRBJ2-3, with D perhaps TRBD2 (6 bases). This CDR3 contains 14 residues. CDR1 is LGHDT, CDR2 YNNKEL, per germline (reference sequence). Trimming left V 4 bases short and J 2 bases short, with 10 bases between. CDR3 sequence (DNA): TGTGCCAGCAGCCCGCGGGACTTCACAGATACGCAGTATTTT. Translation gives CASSPRDFTDTQYF.

The chain is built from TRBV18 and TRBJ2-6; the match to TRBD2 covers 7 bases. The junction had 7 bases not matched to a gene; V was cut back by 2 bases and J by 0 bases. The CDR3 spans 18 residues. Per germline, CDR1 KGHSH and CDR2 LQKENI. This CDR3 is CASSPSWTGGSGANVLTF. The CDR3 DNA follows: TGTGCCAGCTCACCATCCTGGACGGGGGGCTCTGGGGCCAACGTCCTGACTTTC.

The chain links TRBV5-1 to TRBJ1-5, with D perhaps TRBD1 (6 bases). The CDR3 is 15 residues long. The germline CDR1 and CDR2 sequences are SGHRS and YFSETQ. Trimming removed 2 bases from V and 3 bases from J, with 12 bases in between. The CDR3 nucleotides read TGCGCCAGCAGCTTAAGGACAGCGTCCAATCAGCCCCAGCATTTT. Translated: CASSLRTASNQPQHF.

V and J are TRBV4-3 and TRBJ2-3; 10 bases fit TRBD1. Germline V lookup: CDR1 LGHNA, CDR2 YSLEER. With V trimmed by 2 bases and J by 3 bases, 8 bases remained unmatched. The length of the CDR3 is 17 residues. Here the CDR3 reads CASSQQTGGKETDTQYF. CDR3 sequence (DNA): TGCGCCAGCAGCCAACAGACAGGGGGCAAGGAGACAGATACGCAGTATTTT.

V usage is TRBV15 and J usage is TRBJ2-5; D unresolved. The CDR3 length is 16 residues. The germline V gene encodes CDR1 LNHNV and CDR2 YYDKDF (reference sequence). V gave up 0 bases and J gave up 5 bases, with 16 bases separating them. CDR3 nucleotides: TGTGCCACCAGCAGAGACAACTCCGGGTGGTGGGAGACCCAGTACTTC. Its translation: CATSRDNSGWWETQYF.

The chain employs TRBV7-3 and TRBJ2-7; 10 positions agree with TRBD2. CDR1 SGHTA and CDR2 FQGTGA come from the germline V gene. This CDR3 has 17 residues. V was clipped by 2 bases and J by 0 bases; unmatched bases: 7. The CDR3 protein is CASSLHLAGVTSYEQYF. CDR3 nucleotide sequence: TGTGCCAGCAGCTTACACCTAGCGGGAGTCACCTCCTACGAGCAGTACTTC.

This clone is a singleton in its sample. The chain's CDR3 is CASSRGGGGGETQYF. CDR3 DNA sequence: TGCGCCAGCAGCCGGGGAGGTGGCGGGGGAGAGACCCAGTACTTC. The V gene is TRBV5-1, the J gene TRBJ2-5, with TRBD2 matching over 7 bases. This CDR3 spans 15 amino acids. Looked up from germline, CDR1 is SGHRS and CDR2 is YFSETQ. Trimming took 4 bases from V and 4 from J; bases not matched to a gene: 10.

The chain uses TRBV2 and TRBJ2-7, with TRBD1 matching over 9 bases. Germline V gene data show CDR1 as SNHLY and CDR2 as FYNNEI. This CDR3 spans 15 amino acids. V was clipped by 4 bases and J by 2 bases; unmatched bases: 6. CDR3 protein: CASSGGQGNPYEQYF. The CDR3 DNA reads TGTGCCAGCAGTGGGGGACAGGGTAATCCCTACGAGCAGTACTTC.

This chain uses TRBV7-2 with TRBJ1-3, with TRBD1 matching over 8 bases. The ends lost 5 bases at V and 4 bases at J; junction bases unmatched: 4. CDR3 length: 14 amino acids. Germline V gene data show CDR1 as SGHTA and CDR2 as FQGNSA. CDR3 amino acids: CASSGQGAGNTIYF. CDR3 in DNA: TGTGCCAGCAGCGGACAGGGTGCCGGAAACACCATATATTTT.

The chain combines TRBV5-6 with TRBJ2-7; D may be TRBD1 (5 bases). Germline assignment: CDR1 SGHDT and CDR2 YYEEEE. The CDR3 has 13 residues. V was shortened by 9 bases and J by 7 bases, with 20 bases between the two germline ends. The CDR3 spells CATAKRGPGEQYF. DNA of the CDR3: TGTGCCACCGCCAAAAGGGGCCCCGGGGAGCAGTACTTC.

The chain carries TRBV11-2 and TRBJ2-3, with TRBD1 matching 7 bases. V gave up 5 bases and J gave up 3 bases; unmatched junction bases: 2. Germline CDR1 reads SGHAT; CDR2 reads FQNNGV. The CDR3 runs to 13 residues. CDR3 sequence reads: CASSRGQTDTQYF. The CDR3 DNA is TGTGCCAGCAGCCGGGGACAGACAGATACGCAGTATTTT.

This chain uses TRBV6-5 with TRBJ1-1; unclear D gene. CDR1 is MNHEY, CDR2 SVGAGI, per germline. The CDR3 consists of 13 residues. V lost 6 bases to trimming and J lost 10 bases, with 18 bases between them. This CDR3 reads CASSLRGVNGAFF. In DNA, the CDR3 is TGTGCCAGCAGCCTTCGGGGTGTAAACGGAGCTTTCTTT.

The sample holds one count of this clone. J is TRBJ2-7 and V is TRBV19, with D tentatively TRBD1 (6 bases). V was shortened by 3 bases and J by 6 bases, with 12 bases between the two germline ends. Per germline, CDR1 LNHDA and CDR2 SQIVND (reference sequence). This CDR3 is 13 amino acids long. In DNA form, the CDR3 reads TGTGCCAGTAGTATGTCCAGGGGTTCCGAGCAGTACTTC. This translates into CASSMSRGSEQYF.

This clone was picked up one time. The chain has TRBV6-5 and TRBJ2-7, with D possibly TRBD1 on 5 matching bases. The CDR3 length is 14 residues. The V gene lost 6 bases and the J gene lost 2 bases, with 14 bases spanning the gap. Germline lookup yields CDR1 MNHEY and CDR2 SVGAGI. As DNA, the CDR3 is TGTGCCAGCAGATTCGACAGCCCTCCCTACGAGCAGTACTTC. This encodes CASRFDSPPYEQYF.

The chain carries TRBV24-1 and TRBJ2-1, with 13 bases aligning to TRBD2. CDR1 and CDR2 from the germline V gene are KGHDR and SFDVKD. Germline trimming cut 4 bases from V and 8 bases from J; bases unmatched to any gene: 4. The CDR3 consists of 15 residues. The CDR3 protein is CATSEGLAGVHEQFF. The DNA for the CDR3 is TGTGCCACCAGTGAAGGACTAGCGGGAGTCCATGAGCAGTTCTTC.

This clone was detected a few times. The chain employs TRBV6-6 and TRBJ2-2; D is perhaps TRBD2 (10 bases). Per the germline V gene, CDR1 is MNHNY and CDR2 is SVGAGI (reference sequence). The CDR3 runs to 19 residues. V was trimmed by 6 bases and J by 8 bases, leaving 31 bases between them. The CDR3 is CASSRNRGHLAGAAGELFF. The CDR3 region has the DNA TGTGCCAGCAGCCGAAACAGGGGGCACCTAGCGGGAGCTGCGGGGGAGCTGTTTTTT.

The gene calls are TRBV7-9 and TRBJ2-7; 8 nucleotides agree with TRBD1. The V gene end was trimmed by 2 bases and the J gene end by 0 bases; junction bases not matched to a gene: 0. Germline V gives CDR1 SEHNR, CDR2 FQNEAQ (reference sequence). This CDR3 has 14 amino acids. The CDR3 protein is CASSLQGASYEQYF. In DNA, the CDR3 is TGTGCCAGCAGCTTACAGGGGGCCTCCTACGAGCAGTACTTC. Drawing the rest from reference TRBV7-9 and TRBJ2-7, the complete variable domain is DTGVSQNPRHKITKRGQNVTFRCDPISEHNRLYWYRQTLGQGPEFLTYFQNEAQLEKSRLLSDRFSAERPKGSFSTLEIQRTEQGDSAMYLCASSLQGASYEQYFGPGTRLTVT.

The rearrangement uses TRBV7-2 and TRBJ2-3; tentative D call: TRBD1 (6 bases). Trimming left V 11 bases short and J 2 bases short, with 11 bases between. The CDR3 runs to 12 residues. CDR1 and CDR2 from the germline V gene are SGHTA and FQGNSA. CDR3 loop: CASGQNTDTQYF. Here the CDR3 DNA reads TGTGCCTCAGGACAGAACACAGATACGCAGTATTTT.

This clone has only a few counts. This chain connects TRBV12-5 to TRBJ1-1, with a tentative D call TRBD1 (6 bases). Per the germline V gene, CDR1 is LGHNT and CDR2 is FRNRAP. V lost 4 bases to trimming and J lost 1 base, with 13 bases between them. There are 15 residues in the CDR3. This chain's CDR3 is CASGSNSQGNTEAFF. In DNA, the CDR3 is TGTGCTAGTGGTTCGAACTCACAGGGGAACACTGAAGCTTTCTTT.

This chain uses TRBV3-1 (or the pseudogene TRBV3-2) with TRBJ1-6, with unresolved D. Trimming removed 1 base from V and 15 bases from J, with 10 bases in between. Germline V lookup: CDR1 LGHDT, CDR2 YNNKEL (reference sequence). The CDR3 is made up of 12 amino acids. The CDR3 region has the DNA TGTGCCAGCAGCCAAGGTTTGGGCAACCTCCACTTT. Translating gives CASSQGLGNLHF.

This clone was recorded once. The chain combines TRBV24-1 with TRBJ2-3, with D perhaps matching TRBD1 (5 bases). This CDR3 is built from 15 residues. V lost 3 bases, J lost 6 bases, and 15 bases lay in between. CDR1 KGHDR and CDR2 SFDVKD come from the germline V gene. CDR3 nucleotide sequence: TGTGCCACCAGTGATCTGACAGTCTCAGGGGATACGCAGTATTTT. It encodes CATSDLTVSGDTQYF.

This rearrangement joins TRBV29-1 to TRBJ2-2, with 10 nucleotides matching TRBD1. CDR1 is SQVTM, CDR2 ANQGSEA, per germline. The CDR3 is 16 amino acids. V lost 6 bases and J lost 5; bases outside the gene matches: 12. The CDR3 sequence: CSVGDRGGSRTGELFF. The CDR3 DNA reads TGCAGCGTGGGGGACAGGGGAGGCTCGAGGACCGGGGAGCTGTTTTTT.

V and J are TRBV5-1 and TRBJ1-2, with 8 bases identical to TRBD1. CDR1 and CDR2 from the germline V gene are SGHRS and YFSETQ. With V trimmed by 4 bases and J by 4 bases, 9 bases remained unmatched. The CDR3 covers 15 residues. This CDR3 reads CASSPGQGEAYGYTF. The CDR3 DNA follows: TGCGCCAGCAGCCCCGGACAGGGAGAGGCCTATGGCTACACCTTC.